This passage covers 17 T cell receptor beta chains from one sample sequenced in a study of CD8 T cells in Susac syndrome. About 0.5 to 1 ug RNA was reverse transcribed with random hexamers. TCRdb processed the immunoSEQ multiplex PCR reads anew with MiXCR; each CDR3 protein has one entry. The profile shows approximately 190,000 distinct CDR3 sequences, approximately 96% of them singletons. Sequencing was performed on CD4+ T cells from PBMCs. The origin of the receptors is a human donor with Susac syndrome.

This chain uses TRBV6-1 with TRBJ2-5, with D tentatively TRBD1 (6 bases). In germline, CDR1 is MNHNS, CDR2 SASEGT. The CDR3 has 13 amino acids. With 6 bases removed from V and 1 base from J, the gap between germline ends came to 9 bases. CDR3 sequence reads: CASSGQTQETQYF. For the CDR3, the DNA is TGTGCCAGCAGCGGACAGACCCAAGAGACCCAGTACTTC.

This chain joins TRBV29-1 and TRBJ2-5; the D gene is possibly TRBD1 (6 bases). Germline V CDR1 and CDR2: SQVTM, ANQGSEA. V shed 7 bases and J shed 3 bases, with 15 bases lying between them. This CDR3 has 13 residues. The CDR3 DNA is TGCAGCGCTCAGGGGAGAGGGAAAGAGACCCAGTACTTC. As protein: CSAQGRGKETQYF. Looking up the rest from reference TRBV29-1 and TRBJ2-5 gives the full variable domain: SAVISQKPSRDICQRGTSLTIQCQVDSQVTMMFWYRQQPGQSLTLIATANQGSEATYESGFVIDKFPISRPNLTFSTLTVSNMSPEDSSIYLCSAQGRGKETQYFGPGTRLLVL.

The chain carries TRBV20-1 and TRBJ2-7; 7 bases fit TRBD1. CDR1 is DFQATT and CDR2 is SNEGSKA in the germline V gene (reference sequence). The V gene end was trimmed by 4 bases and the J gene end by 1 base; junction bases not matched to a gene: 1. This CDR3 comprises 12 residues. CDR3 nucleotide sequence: TGCAGTGCTACACAGGGGTCCTACGAGCAGTACTTC. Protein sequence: CSATQGSYEQYF.

The CDR3 reads CASSLWGQETQYF. The CDR3 DNA is TGTGCCAGCAGTTTATGGGGGCAAGAGACCCAGTACTTC. This chain uses TRBV27 with TRBJ2-5; possibly TRBD1 or TRBD2 for D (5 bases each). This CDR3 has 13 residues. CDR1 is MNHEY and CDR2 is SMNVEV in the germline V gene (reference sequence). V lost 1 base to trimming and J lost 2 bases, with 5 bases between them.

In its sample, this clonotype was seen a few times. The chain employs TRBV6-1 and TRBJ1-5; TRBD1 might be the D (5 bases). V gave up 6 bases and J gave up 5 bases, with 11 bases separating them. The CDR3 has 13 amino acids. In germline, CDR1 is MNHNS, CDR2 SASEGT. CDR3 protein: CASSSTGDQPQHF. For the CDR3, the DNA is TGTGCCAGCAGCTCTACAGGAGATCAGCCCCAGCATTTT.

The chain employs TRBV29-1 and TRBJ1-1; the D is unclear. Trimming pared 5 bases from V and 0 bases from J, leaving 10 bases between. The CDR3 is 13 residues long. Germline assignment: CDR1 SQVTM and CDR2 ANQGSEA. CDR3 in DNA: TGCAGCGTTCTTCAGGACTTGAACACTGAAGCTTTCTTT. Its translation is CSVLQDLNTEAFF.

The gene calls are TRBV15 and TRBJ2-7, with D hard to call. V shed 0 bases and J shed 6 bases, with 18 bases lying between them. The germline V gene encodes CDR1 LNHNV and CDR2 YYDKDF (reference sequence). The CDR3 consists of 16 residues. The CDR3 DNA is TGTGCCACCAGCAGAGATTCGGTGATAGGATTTTCCGAGCAGTACTTC. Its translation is CATSRDSVIGFSEQYF.

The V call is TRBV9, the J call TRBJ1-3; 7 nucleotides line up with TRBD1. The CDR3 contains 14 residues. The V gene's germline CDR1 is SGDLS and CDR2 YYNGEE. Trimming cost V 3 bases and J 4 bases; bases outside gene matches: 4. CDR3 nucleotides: TGTGCCAGCAGCGGGATGACAGGGGGAAACACCATATATTTT. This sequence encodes CASSGMTGGNTIYF.

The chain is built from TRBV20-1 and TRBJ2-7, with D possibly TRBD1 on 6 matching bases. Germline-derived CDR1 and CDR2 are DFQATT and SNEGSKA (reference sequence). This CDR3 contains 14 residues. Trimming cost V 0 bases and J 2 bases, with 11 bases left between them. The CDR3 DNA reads TGCAGTGCTAGAGACGACAGGTTCCCCTACGAGCAGTACTTC. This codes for CSARDDRFPYEQYF.

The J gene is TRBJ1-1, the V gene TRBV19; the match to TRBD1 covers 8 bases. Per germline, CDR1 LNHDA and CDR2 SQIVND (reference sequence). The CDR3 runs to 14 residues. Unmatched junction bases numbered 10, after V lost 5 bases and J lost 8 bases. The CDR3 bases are TGTGCCAGTAGTCACCGGGACAGGCCAAACGAAGCTTTCTTT. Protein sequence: CASSHRDRPNEAFF.

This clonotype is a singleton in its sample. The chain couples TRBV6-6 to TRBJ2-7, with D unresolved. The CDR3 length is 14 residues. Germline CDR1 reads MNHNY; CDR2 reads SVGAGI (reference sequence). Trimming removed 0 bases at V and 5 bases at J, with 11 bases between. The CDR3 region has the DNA TGTGCCAGCAGTTACTCGATTTTACTCGACGAGCAGTACTTC. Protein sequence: CASSYSILLDEQYF.

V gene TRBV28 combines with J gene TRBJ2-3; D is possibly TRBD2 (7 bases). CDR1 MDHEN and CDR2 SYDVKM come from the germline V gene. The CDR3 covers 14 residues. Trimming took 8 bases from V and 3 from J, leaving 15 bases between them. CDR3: CASGGGAGTDTQYF. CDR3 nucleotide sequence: TGTGCCAGCGGTGGGGGGGCAGGAACAGATACGCAGTATTTT. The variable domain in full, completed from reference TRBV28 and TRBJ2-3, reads DVKVTQSSRYLVKRTGEKVFLECVQDMDHENMFWYRQDPGLGLRLIYFSYDVKMKEKGDIPEGYSVSREKKERFSLILESASTNQTSMYLCASGGGAGTDTQYFGPGTRLTVL.

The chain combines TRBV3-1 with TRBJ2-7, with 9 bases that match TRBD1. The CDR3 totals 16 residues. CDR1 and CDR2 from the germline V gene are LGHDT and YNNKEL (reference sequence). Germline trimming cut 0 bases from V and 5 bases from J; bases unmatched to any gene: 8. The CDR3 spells CASSQDLGQGINEQYF. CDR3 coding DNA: TGTGCCAGCAGCCAAGATTTAGGACAGGGGATTAACGAGCAGTACTTC.

The CDR3 bases are TGTGCCAGCAGCCCCGCGGGGCGGATCACTGAGCAGTTCTTC. It is translated as CASSPAGRITEQFF. V gene TRBV6-5 combines with J gene TRBJ2-1, with D possibly TRBD2 on 6 matching bases. Trimming removed 6 bases from V and 9 bases from J, with 18 bases in between. CDR1 and CDR2 (germline): MNHEY, SVGAGI. The CDR3 runs to 14 residues.

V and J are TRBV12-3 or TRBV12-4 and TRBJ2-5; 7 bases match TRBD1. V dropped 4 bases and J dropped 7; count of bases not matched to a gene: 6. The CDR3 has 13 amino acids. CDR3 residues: CASSSTGYGTQYF. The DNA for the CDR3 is TGTGCCAGCAGTTCGACAGGGTACGGGACCCAGTACTTC.

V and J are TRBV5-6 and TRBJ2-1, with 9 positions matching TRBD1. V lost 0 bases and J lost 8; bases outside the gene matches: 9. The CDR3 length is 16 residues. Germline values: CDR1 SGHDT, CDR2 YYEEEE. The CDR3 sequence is CASSLAGTGTVDEQFF. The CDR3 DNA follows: TGTGCCAGCAGCTTGGCCGGGACAGGGACAGTCGATGAGCAGTTCTTC.

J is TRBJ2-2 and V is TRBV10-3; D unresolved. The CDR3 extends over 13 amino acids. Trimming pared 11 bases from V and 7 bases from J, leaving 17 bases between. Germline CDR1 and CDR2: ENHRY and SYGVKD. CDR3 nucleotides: TGTGCCGTTAAGTCCCTTCCCCTCGGGGAGCTGTTTTTT. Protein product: CAVKSLPLGELFF.